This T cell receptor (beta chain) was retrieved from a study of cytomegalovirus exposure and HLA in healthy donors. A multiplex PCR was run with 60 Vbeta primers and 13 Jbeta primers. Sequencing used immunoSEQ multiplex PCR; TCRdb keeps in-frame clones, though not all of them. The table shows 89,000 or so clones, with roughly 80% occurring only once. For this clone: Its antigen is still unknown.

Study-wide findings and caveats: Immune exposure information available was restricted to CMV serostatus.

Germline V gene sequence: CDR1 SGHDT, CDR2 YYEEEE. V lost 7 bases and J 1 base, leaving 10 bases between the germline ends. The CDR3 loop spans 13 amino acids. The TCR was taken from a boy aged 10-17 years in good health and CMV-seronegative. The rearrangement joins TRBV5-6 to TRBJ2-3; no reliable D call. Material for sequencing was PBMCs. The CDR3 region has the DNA TGTGCCAGCCGGTACCCGGGCACAGATACGCAGTATTTT. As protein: CASRYPGTDTQYF.